This section outlines one T cell receptor beta chain sequence together with its context. Its antigen is currently not known. Base qualities are missing; no much larger clone stands one base away. Library generation was performed with the immunoSEQ multiplex PCR assay. The multiplex PCR relied on a mix of 60 forward primers for TCR Vbeta segments and 13 reverse primers for TCR Jbeta segments. The CDR3 region of rearranged TCR beta genes was amplified from genomic DNA by a multiplex PCR assay. Amplified TCR beta libraries were sequenced as 87-base-pair reads on the Illumina HiSeq System. The authors' pipeline ran thus. Across the 600 to 700 repertoires, a later analysis counted approximately 75 million unique TCR beta chains, 9.5 million to 12 million of which were shared by at least two donors. Raw reads were error-corrected and collapsed into unique sequences by a nearest-neighbor algorithm in which closely related sequences were merged to remove PCR and sequencing errors. To assign V, D and J gene segments, CDR3 sequences were aligned to IMGT reference sequences. Each retained sequence needed at least a six-nucleotide match to both a V gene segment and a J gene segment. A rearrangement counted as productive if the CDR3 had no stop codons and remained in frame with V and J, and every other rearrangement counted as non-productive. Following IMGT convention, CDR3 was defined as the stretch from the second conserved V-encoded cysteine to the conserved J-encoded phenylalanine. Sequences without an unambiguous match to a single V gene segment were excluded from the earlier analysis of approximately 560 of the donors. An earlier analysis of 450 to 650 of the donors called V segments functional above 56.7% productive rearrangements and segregating when the between-donor standard deviation exceeded 5%. A statistical classification framework was built to diagnose cytomegalovirus status from the catalog of TCR beta chain sequences. In a later analysis, V and J genes were assigned by comparing TCR nucleotide sequences against IMGT/GENE-DB human TR gene sequences. Using the TCRdist pipeline, a later analysis assigned CDR3 sequences along with most-parsimonious VDJ recombination scenarios. In a later analysis, each TCR beta chain was defined by its CDR3 amino acid sequence together with its V-gene family, and reads without a unique V-gene family were excluded. To address suspected cross-contamination and a sequencing artifact, a later analysis removed 592 highly shared, low-generation-probability nucleotide sequences. In a later analysis, a clonal expansion index for each public chain was calculated from normalized within-repertoire ranks of inferred template counts. A later analysis computed generation probabilities with a VDJ recombination model fitted to out-of-frame rearrangements, and checked the results against IGoR. In a later analysis, hypergeometric tests were used to score TCR-TCR, TCR-HLA and TCR-CMV co-occurrence, with a repertoire-size bias correction applied to TCR pairs. A later analysis estimated false discovery rates by permuting HLA or CMV assignments 20 times. In a later analysis, co-occurring TCRs were grouped using DBSCAN, and TCRdist sequence similarity was added for clustering within HLA-allele-positive subsets. Repertoires with fewer than 30,000 or more than 120,000 public chains, plus five repertoires with anomalous nucleotide sharing, were excluded from co-occurrence clustering. Held by TCRdb, this immuneACCESS table contains in-frame sequences only and omits some clones. Under half of the omission traces to an unresolved V gene where checked; the cause of the rest is unknown. That table supplies the V and J calls and clone size; D and trimming were determined from the DNA. This sample is represented by 150,000 to 200,000 clones; around 83% of them were singletons. Approximately 1% of the sample is taken by the ten largest.

This sample is part of a study of cytomegalovirus exposure and HLA in healthy donors (dated 2017 in TCRdb). Regarding the study in general: An earlier analysis of approximately 590 of the donors reported roughly 300 Gb of sequence data and 100 million to 130 million unique TCR beta sequences from 150 million to 200 million T cells. Roughly 300 gigabases of sequencing data and around 87 million unique TCR sequences were included in an early release covering several hundred HLA-typed donors. Among the roughly 400 genotyped donors, under 90% belonged to the genetic ancestry cluster associated with self-reported Caucasian donors. The study aimed to test whether signatures of past pathogen exposure could be identified by cataloging public T cell receptors. Using immunosequencing, the study profiled T cell repertoires from fewer than 700 subjects and related those repertoires to cytomegalovirus serostatus. A separate validation cohort of 100 to 150 different subjects was used in addition to the approximately 700-subject first cohort. The study combined high-throughput TCR immunosequencing, statistical association of individual TCRs with disease status, and machine learning to predict cytomegalovirus infection status. A later analysis re-examined previously published TCR beta repertoires from several hundred donors and added high-resolution HLA genotyping to investigate patterns of TCR occurrence. Rather than drawing on any new phenotypic data, the later analysis identified candidate immune exposures from TCR beta sequences and the way those sequences occurred across donors. In an earlier analysis of 587 of the donors, high-throughput TCR beta sequencing was used to judge whether each TCR beta V gene segment behaved as functional or pseudogenic. Donor age, sex, ethnicity and CMV serostatus were collected together with the repertoire data. A later genetic analysis took genome-wide SNP genotypes for about three fifths of the roughly 700 donors and used that subset as a discovery cohort. All discovery cohort repertoires had been generated on a single sequencing platform. Both class I and class II loci were covered by HLA typing, at four-digit resolution. The number of typed donors differed by locus: about 620-630 for A, B, C, DRB1 and DQB1; some 500 for DQA1; 600 to 610 for DPA1; and some 470 for DPB1. A handful of DR-DQ haplotypes were treated as single units for association and clustering because of strong linkage in the cohort. On average, roughly 240,000 unique TCR beta nucleotide sequences were sequenced per donor among about 400 genotyped donors of the cohort, with roughly 19% of those sequences being non-productive.

The germline V gene (reference sequence) gives CDR1 as SGHNT and CDR2 as YYREEE. V was cut back by 2 bases and J by 0 bases, leaving a gap of 9 bases between them. From its cysteine to its phenylalanine, the CDR3 spans 14 amino acids. Only the CDR3 DNA stays, 42 bases, in frame from base 1. The cohort consisted of 666 healthy bone marrow donors. All cohort members were sampled while nominally healthy, although unrecorded immune exposures were likely present. The donor tested CMV seropositive, placing the donor among the roughly 270 seropositive members of the cohort. Each donor provided a peripheral blood sample, and peripheral blood mononuclear cells were used for TCR beta sequencing. The Qiagen DNeasy Blood Extraction Kit was used to extract genomic DNA from the blood cell samples. Study-level results and caveats: According to the authors, the approach could potentially be generalized to other disease states and immunological phenotypes. A cluster of highly shared sequence variants was judged likely to be a technical artifact of the sequencing pipeline. The classifier was reported to diagnose cytomegalovirus status with high specificity and sensitivity in both the original and validation cohorts. Immune exposure information for the cohort was limited to CMV serostatus. The earlier analysis of approximately 590 of the donors excluded 15 to 20 rarely observed V segments, including chromosome 9 orphons, because counts were too low. A later analysis found that HLA-associated TCR beta chains were more clonally expanded and had lower generation probabilities than equally common non-associated chains. Because some donors lacked HLA typing at each locus, the association tests relied only on the typed subset. A later analysis reported that several top co-occurrence clusters appeared linked to parvovirus B19, influenza, CMV and Epstein-Barr virus. Three of the identified cytomegalovirus-associated TCR beta chains were confirmed in vitro to be specific for cytomegalovirus antigens. In a later analysis, the rate of TCR association differed among HLA loci, with DRB1 alleles having the most associated TCRs and HLA-C alleles having the fewest. In a later genetic analysis, a missense DCLRE1C variant was associated with V-gene and J-gene trimming of TCR beta chains, and the association was replicated in an independent cohort. According to a later genetic analysis, donors in an Asian-associated ancestry cluster had fewer N-insertions in productive TCRs than the roughly 700-donor mean. The 87-base-pair reads could not distinguish some IMGT-functional V segments, including TRBV6-2 and TRBV6-3, so those segments were excluded. Linkage disequilibrium might explain the correlated functional status among segregating V segments, but an unknown experimental factor could not be excluded. Across donors, most TCR sequences were observed very rarely, whereas some public TCRs were present in many individuals. Only TCR beta chains were sequenced in this cohort, and the absence of alpha or paired-chain data limited detectable features. According to a later analysis, most CMV-associated TCR beta chains appeared to be HLA-restricted, and the HLA associations seemed to be driven largely by CMV exposure. Specific HLA alleles were associated with roughly 16,000 TCR beta sequences at a false discovery rate of 0.05 in a later analysis. Sequencing depth was assumed to be roughly uniform across donors in the presence/absence analyses, though that assumption may not hold. Assigning TCR associations to individual alleles was difficult when HLA alleles, especially DR and DQ, strongly co-occurred. A further reported finding was that TCR beta sequences accurately predicted the HLA-A and HLA-B alleles for most subjects in the first cohort. The study gave a list of 150 to 200 TCR beta chains associated with cytomegalovirus. In an earlier analysis of approximately 590 of the donors, most TCR beta V segments were observed in productive rearrangements about 87% or about 30% of the time, broadly matching IMGT annotations.

The chain uses TRBV5-4 and TRBJ2-7; matching of 5 bases hints at TRBD2 as the D gene. The sequenced material came from PBMCs. This receptor was taken from a girl under 10 years old in good health and CMV-seropositive. Read as DNA, the sequence is TGTGCCAGCAGCTTCATGGGGAGCTCCTACGAGCAGTACTTC. This codes for CASSFMGSSYEQYF.